A selection of T cell receptor beta chains follows, all from one sample in a study of T-cell memory formation after mild COVID-19. MiXCR, applied by TCRdb to the 5' RACE reads, yields one record per CDR3 protein. The table includes a few hundred thousand distinct CDR3 sequences, around a tenth detected once. The sequenced sample consisted of PBMCs or a T cell subset sorted from them (not recorded which). The receptor source for this set is a man aged 18 to 30 who had mild COVID-19 (a few samples of this study predate the infection). Cell type and time point are not known. CDR3s include the opening cysteine and the closing phenylalanine or tryptophan. The D gene is left open where the match is weak. Size values are once, few and many counts, or a class for expanded clones, and some rows have none.

J | D | size | V | CDR3 | DNA
TRBJ2-7 | . | many | TRBV29-1 | CSVEDLSGGLYEQYF | TGCAGCGTTGAAGATCTGTCCGGCGGCCTCTACGAGCAGTACTTC
TRBJ2-1 | . | once | TRBV18 | CASSPQGQSSYNEQFF | TGTGCCAGCTCACCACAGGGTCAGTCCTCCTACAATGAGCAGTTCTTC
TRBJ2-7 | TRBD1 | few | TRBV12-3/TRBV12-4 | CASSPAQGAVLYF | TGTGCCAGCAGTCCGGCACAGGGGGCTGTGCTGTACTTC
TRBJ2-1 | TRBD2 | few | TRBV7-2 | CASRPPSGGYNEQFF | TGTGCCAGCAGGCCGCCTAGCGGGGGTTACAATGAGCAGTTCTTC
TRBJ2-1 | . | many | TRBV3-1 | CASSLRYNEQFF | TGTGCCAGCAGCCTTAGGTACAATGAGCAGTTCTTC
TRBJ2-5 | . | . | TRBV7-9 | CASRLGYQETQYF | TGTGCCAGCAGGCTAGGCTACCAAGAGACCCAGTACTTC
TRBJ1-1 | . | . | TRBV27 | CASGYGTANTEAFF | TGTGCCAGCGGATACGGGACGGCGAACACTGAAGCTTTCTTT
TRBJ2-5 | . | few | TRBV20-1 | CSARDGRALGGETQYF | TGCAGTGCTAGAGACGGGCGGGCTTTAGGTGGCGAGACCCAGTACTTC
TRBJ1-2 | . | many | TRBV6-5 | CASRYSGDYGYTF | TGTGCCAGCAGGTACAGTGGCGACTATGGCTACACCTTC
TRBJ2-1 | TRBD2 | . | TRBV5-1 | CASSYPTSGVSSSYNEQFF | TGCGCCAGCAGCTATCCGACTAGCGGGGTGTCGAGCTCCTACAATGAGCAGTTCTTC
TRBJ1-1 | TRBD1 | few | TRBV20-1 | CSAYSQGAFTEAFF | TGCAGTGCTTACTCACAGGGGGCCTTCACTGAAGCTTTCTTT
TRBJ2-2 | . | few | TRBV5-1 | CASSLDGGGGELFF | TGCGCCAGCAGCTTGGACGGGGGAGGCGGGGAGCTGTTTTTT
TRBJ2-5 | . | . | TRBV6-2/TRBV6-3 | CASRQHNQETQYF | TGTGCCAGCAGACAGCACAACCAAGAGACCCAGTACTTC
TRBJ2-3 | . | few | TRBV9 | CASSVAPTGMNTQYF | TGTGCCAGCAGCGTAGCCCCCACAGGTATGAATACGCAGTATTTT
TRBJ2-5 | TRBD2 | few | TRBV25-1 | CASSDPMGGATKRGAQETQYF | TGTGCCAGCAGTGATCCTATGGGCGGCGCTACTAAGCGGGGGGCCCAAGAGACCCAGTACTTC
TRBJ2-3 | TRBD2 | . | TRBV7-9 | CASSQGLAHTDTQYF | TGTGCCAGCAGCCAGGGACTAGCTCACACAGATACGCAGTATTTT
TRBJ2-7 | TRBD2 | . | TRBV6-5 | CASRPGGGLSEQYF | TGTGCCAGCAGACCCGGCGGGGGGCTGAGCGAGCAGTACTTC
TRBJ2-7 | TRBD2 | few | TRBV15 | CATSRGRERGYEQYF | TGTGCCACCAGCAGAGGCAGGGAGCGGGGATACGAGCAGTACTTC
TRBJ2-3 | TRBD2 | . | TRBV5-1 | CASSFRGSGGDTQYF | TGCGCCAGCAGTTTCCGCGGTAGCGGGGGGGATACGCAGTATTTT
TRBJ2-3 | TRBD2 | few | TRBV7-2 | CASTSGPGGDTQYF | TGTGCCAGCACCTCGGGACCGGGGGGAGATACGCAGTATTTT
TRBJ1-1 | . | . | TRBV19 | CASSIVPSTEAFF | TGTGCCAGTAGTATCGTACCTTCGACTGAAGCTTTCTTT
TRBJ2-3 | . | . | TRBV4-3 | CASSQVSGNTDTQYF | TGCGCCAGCAGCCAAGTCTCGGGGAACACAGATACGCAGTATTTT
TRBJ2-3 | TRBD2 | few | TRBV5-1 | CASSRLAGETDTQYF | TGCGCCAGCAGCCGACTAGCGGGGGAGACAGATACGCAGTATTTT
TRBJ1-1 | TRBD1 | many | TRBV5-4 | CASSLTGGREAFF | TGTGCCAGCAGCTTGACAGGGGGCCGGGAAGCTTTCTTT
TRBJ2-2 | . | . | TRBV19 | CASSRGTLRDTGELFF | TGTGCCAGTAGTAGGGGGACGCTGAGGGACACCGGGGAGCTGTTTTTT
TRBJ1-1 | . | once | TRBV30 | CAWSMPNTEAFF | TGTGCCTGGAGTATGCCGAACACTGAAGCTTTCTTT
TRBJ1-2 | . | . | TRBV28 | CASSLRGNGYTF | TGTGCCAGCAGTTTGCGGGGTAATGGCTACACCTTC
TRBJ1-1 | . | . | TRBV18 | CASSMQNSGNTEAFF | TGTGCCAGCTCCATGCAAAACAGCGGGAACACTGAAGCTTTCTTT
TRBJ1-2 | TRBD1 | . | TRBV4-3 | CASSRARGVNYGYTF | TGCGCCAGCAGCCGGGCCAGGGGGGTAAACTATGGCTACACCTTC
TRBJ1-5 | . | . | TRBV7-2 | CASSLGVRPQHF | TGTGCCAGCAGCTTAGGGGTTAGGCCCCAGCATTTT
TRBJ1-5 | . | few | TRBV5-1 | CASSLNGGNNQPQHF | TGCGCCAGCAGCTTGAACGGGGGAAATAATCAGCCCCAGCATTTT
TRBJ2-4 | TRBD1 | . | TRBV5-5 | CASSRRQGPNIQYF | TGTGCCAGCAGCCGACGACAGGGTCCGAACATTCAGTACTTC
TRBJ2-6 | . | . | TRBV5-1 | CASSQAGANVLTF | TGCGCCAGCAGCCAAGCCGGGGCCAACGTCCTGACTTTC
TRBJ2-2 | . | few | TRBV12-3/TRBV12-4 | CASSLRVAGTGELFF | TGTGCCAGCAGTCTCAGGGTGGCGGGGACCGGGGAGCTGTTTTTT
TRBJ1-1 | TRBD1 | few | TRBV10-3 | CAISDRENTEAFF | TGTGCCATATCGGACAGGGAAAACACTGAAGCTTTCTTT
TRBJ2-7 | . | many | TRBV11-2 | CASSPGRYEQYF | TGTGCCAGCAGCCCTGGTCGGTACGAGCAGTACTTC
TRBJ2-2 | . | few | TRBV28 | CASNPPGVNTGELFF | TGTGCCAGCAACCCCCCTGGGGTTAACACCGGGGAGCTGTTTTTT
TRBJ1-2 | . | . | TRBV28 | CASGGYGYTF | TGTGCCAGCGGGGGGTATGGCTACACCTTC
TRBJ1-5 | TRBD1 | . | TRBV5-1 | CASSMTGGSRQPQHF | TGCGCCAGCAGCATGACAGGGGGCAGCCGTCAGCCCCAGCATTTT
TRBJ1-2 | . | many | TRBV5-1 | CASSRRGDGYTF | TGCGCCAGCAGCCGCCGGGGAGATGGCTACACCTTC
TRBJ2-3 | . | . | TRBV30 | CAGEGGSGTDTQYF | TGTGCCGGGGAGGGGGGCTCGGGCACAGATACGCAGTATTTT
TRBJ1-2 | . | few | TRBV20-1 | CSARDRGDPNYGYTF | TGCAGTGCTAGAGATCGTGGAGATCCTAACTATGGCTACACCTTC
TRBJ2-3 | . | . | TRBV9 | CASSARAGPTDTQYF | TGTGCCAGCAGCGCCCGGGCGGGTCCCACCGATACGCAGTATTTT
TRBJ2-6 | . | . | TRBV6-5 | CASSYSSGMVSGANVLTF | TGTGCCAGCAGTTACTCGTCAGGGATGGTCTCTGGGGCCAACGTCCTGACTTTC
TRBJ2-1 | . | many | TRBV18 | CASSPLLSNGEQFF | TGTGCCAGCTCACCACTACTCTCTAATGGTGAGCAGTTCTTC
TRBJ2-3 | . | few | TRBV10-2 | CASSDPESGTQYF | TGCGCCAGCAGTGACCCCGAGTCGGGTACGCAGTATTTT
TRBJ1-2 | . | few | TRBV7-2 | CASSLAATRANYGYTF | TGTGCCAGCAGCTTAGCAGCGACTCGAGCTAACTATGGCTACACCTTC
TRBJ2-3 | TRBD2 | . | TRBV5-1 | CASSLGTSGAPGTDTQYF | TGCGCCAGCAGCTTGGGGACTAGCGGGGCGCCCGGTACAGATACGCAGTATTTT
TRBJ1-2 | TRBD1 | many | TRBV4-2 | CASSQRTGINYGYTF | TGTGCCAGCAGCCAGCGGACAGGAATAAACTATGGCTACACCTTC
TRBJ2-3 | . | few | TRBV12-5 | CASGLLQGYGIYTQYF | TGTGCTAGTGGTCTTCTCCAGGGTTACGGGATTTATACGCAGTATTTT
TRBJ1-6 | . | few | TRBV6-5 | CASRKRAGTLSGSNSPLHF | TGTGCCAGCAGAAAACGCGCCGGGACACTAAGTGGTAGTAATTCACCCCTCCACTTT
TRBJ2-6 | . | few | TRBV27 | CASFLSGANVLTF | TGTGCCAGCTTTCTCTCTGGGGCCAACGTCCTGACTTTC
TRBJ1-1 | TRBD1 | . | TRBV27 | CASRPGTGVTEAFF | TGTGCCAGCAGGCCCGGGACAGGAGTCACTGAAGCTTTCTTT
TRBJ1-2 | . | . | TRBV4-1 | CASSQEPGDYGYTF | TGCGCCAGCAGCCAAGAACCGGGGGACTATGGCTACACCTTC
TRBJ2-3 | . | few | TRBV5-1 | CASSLGINRDTQYF | TGCGCCAGCAGCTTGGGGATTAATCGGGATACGCAGTATTTT
TRBJ2-1 | . | many | TRBV2 | CASSEDANEQFF | TGTGCCAGCAGTGAAGACGCTAATGAGCAGTTCTTC
TRBJ2-3 | . | few | TRBV6-2/TRBV6-3 | CASSYPGPPTDTQYF | TGTGCCAGCAGTTACCCCGGGCCTCCCACAGATACGCAGTATTTT
TRBJ1-2 | . | . | TRBV19 | CASSISRQFYGYTF | TGTGCCAGTAGTATATCCCGACAGTTCTATGGCTACACCTTC
TRBJ2-6 | TRBD2 | few | TRBV4-3 | CASSPGTSGGSGANVLTF | TGCGCCAGCAGCCCCGGGACTAGCGGCGGCTCTGGGGCCAACGTCCTGACTTTC